This T cell receptor beta chain was sequenced for a study of post-analysis software for immune sequencing data. Study-wide results and limits: Patients showed TRBV5-6, TRBV5-1 and TRBV20-1 among 4 or 5 TRBV segments more frequent than in controls. Controls' normalized Chao1 diversity significantly exceeded that of multiple sclerosis patients. Clustering by F measure revealed strong co-clustering among samples prepared together in one batch.

Germline CDR1 is SQVTM and CDR2 is ANQGSEA. This CDR3 is 12 amino acids long. Trimming cost V 3 bases and J 3 bases, with 6 bases left between them. Included in the TCR beta cDNA libraries were unique molecular identifiers. TCRdb ran MiXCR on the PCR reads and lists one entry per CDR3 protein. Counted here are around 770,000 distinct CDR3 sequences, around 45% occurring once; the ten biggest clones make up around 4.7%. This clonotype has just a few counts. Its antigen is undetermined. The sequenced sample consisted of blood. The TCR comes from a girl aged 10 to 17 with multiple sclerosis. The rearrangement uses TRBV29-1 and TRBJ2-1, with D unresolved. CDR3 residues: CSVDEDYNEQFF. DNA of the CDR3: TGCAGCGTTGATGAAGACTACAATGAGCAGTTCTTC.